This TCR beta chain was recorded in a study of T cell changes during pregnancy in multiple sclerosis. Per germline, CDR1 SGDLS and CDR2 YYNGEE. Trimming took 4 bases from V and 4 from J; bases not matched to a gene: 11. The CDR3 has 16 amino acids. Measured with immunoSEQ multiplex PCR; TCRdb has only the in-frame clones, and not every one. The sample has around 80,000 clones; 94% are singletons. This clone was recorded once. This sequence joins TRBV9 and TRBJ2-3; 8 bases line up with TRBD2. The clonotype originates from a female donor in good health, enrolled as a control in a pregnancy study. The specimen was peripheral blood, collected in the second trimester of pregnancy. This CDR3 reads CASSKRAGDWSDTQYF. The DNA for the CDR3 is TGTGCCAGCAGCAAAAGAGCGGGAGATTGGTCAGATACGCAGTATTTT.